This T cell receptor (beta chain) was sequenced in a study of cytomegalovirus exposure and HLA in healthy donors (dated by TCRdb to 2016 to 2017). About the study as a whole: In an earlier analysis of roughly 500 of the donors, around 300 Gb of sequence data and roughly 100 million unique TCR beta sequences from about 179 million T cells were reported. An early release that covered fewer than 750 HLA-typed donors contained about 300 gigabases of sequencing data and 80 million or so unique TCR sequences. Among the roughly 410 genotyped donors, 81% belonged to the genetic ancestry cluster associated with self-reported Caucasian donors. The study was designed to test whether signatures of past pathogen exposure could be identified by cataloging public T cell receptors. Using immunosequencing, the study profiled T cell repertoires from around 680 subjects and related those repertoires to cytomegalovirus serostatus. A separate validation cohort of roughly 130 different subjects was used in addition to the approximately 610-subject first cohort. High-throughput TCR immunosequencing, statistical association of individual TCRs with disease status, and machine learning were combined to predict cytomegalovirus infection status. In a later analysis, previously published TCR beta repertoires from 500 to 750 donors were re-analyzed and high-resolution HLA genotyping was added so that TCR occurrence patterns could be studied. The later analysis used no new phenotypic data to find candidate immune exposures, relying instead on TCR beta sequences and their occurrence across donors. In an earlier analysis of 587 of the donors, high-throughput TCR beta sequencing was used to judge whether each TCR beta V gene segment behaved as functional or pseudogenic. Donor age, sex, ethnicity and CMV serostatus were collected together with the repertoire data. A later genetic analysis took genome-wide SNP genotypes for about three fifths of the roughly 700 donors and used that subset as a discovery cohort. Every repertoire in the discovery cohort had been generated on one and the same sequencing platform. HLA typing included class I and class II loci at four-digit resolution. The number of donors typed differed by locus, with 629-630 for A, B, C, DRB1 and DQB1, around 520 for DQA1, some 570 for DPA1, and some 440 for DPB1. Roughly 5 DR-DQ haplotypes were handled as single units for association and clustering, since linkage in the cohort was strong. Among some 400 genotyped donors of the cohort, an average of about 240,000 unique TCR beta nucleotide sequences were sequenced per donor, 15% to 20% of them non-productive. Broad study findings and their caveats: A total of some 180 TCR beta chains were listed by the study as associated with cytomegalovirus. Because some donors lacked HLA typing at each locus, the association tests relied only on the typed subset. According to the authors, the approach could potentially be generalized to other disease states and immunological phenotypes. A later analysis associated 16,951 TCR beta sequences with specific HLA alleles at a false discovery rate of 0.05. Three of the identified cytomegalovirus-associated TCR beta chains were confirmed in vitro to be specific for cytomegalovirus antigens. Compared with the approximately 670-donor mean, donors in an Asian-associated ancestry cluster had fewer N-insertions in productive TCRs, according to a later genetic analysis. A further reported finding was that TCR beta sequences accurately predicted the HLA-A and HLA-B alleles for most subjects in the first cohort. While some public TCRs were present in many individuals, most TCR sequences turned up only very rarely across donors. The only immune exposure information available for the cohort was CMV serostatus. When HLA alleles, especially DR and DQ, strongly co-occurred, TCR associations were difficult to assign to individual alleles. Most CMV-associated TCR beta chains appeared to be HLA-restricted in a later analysis, and the HLA associations seemed to be driven largely by CMV exposure. Correlated functional status among segregating V segments might be attributable to linkage disequilibrium, but an unknown experimental factor could not be ruled out. According to a later analysis, parvovirus B19, influenza, CMV and Epstein-Barr virus appeared linked to several top co-occurrence clusters. In a later analysis, TCR association rates were found to vary across HLA loci, with the most associated TCRs seen for DRB1 alleles and the fewest for HLA-C alleles. In a later analysis, HLA-associated TCR beta chains showed more clonal expansion and lower generation probabilities than non-associated chains that were equally common. The classifier was reported to diagnose cytomegalovirus status with high specificity and sensitivity in both the original cohort and the validation cohort. Presence/absence analyses assumed roughly uniform sequencing depth across donors, an assumption that may not hold. Broadly in line with IMGT annotations, most TCR beta V segments showed up in productive rearrangements about 87% or about 30% of the time in an earlier analysis of a few hundred of the donors. A later genetic analysis associated a missense DCLRE1C variant with V-gene and J-gene trimming of TCR beta chains, and an independent cohort replicated the association. The earlier analysis of fewer than 750 of the donors excluded 15 to 20 rarely observed V segments, including chromosome 9 orphons, because counts were too low. Only TCR beta chains were sequenced in this cohort, and the absence of alpha or paired-chain data limited detectable features. Because the 87-base-pair reads could not distinguish some IMGT-functional V segments, including TRBV6-2 and TRBV6-3, those segments were excluded. A cluster of highly shared sequence variants was judged likely to be a technical artifact of the sequencing pipeline.

Cut back by 2 bases and 1 base, the V and J ends lie 14 bases apart. Per the germline V gene, SGHTA is the CDR1 and FQGNSA is the CDR2. The CDR3 has 16 amino acids, counting the end cysteine and phenylalanine. The sequence is cut down to CDR3 DNA, 48 bases in frame from base 1. As regards this clone: Which antigen it targets is not known. Base qualities are not recorded, but no much larger clone differs from it by a single base.

The library was made by the immunoSEQ multiplex PCR assay. For the multiplex PCR, a mixture combining 60 forward primers for TCR Vbeta segments and 13 reverse primers for TCR Jbeta segments was used. Amplification of the CDR3 region of rearranged TCR beta genes was performed with a multiplex PCR assay on genomic DNA. The Illumina HiSeq System was used to sequence the amplified TCR beta libraries as 87-base-pair reads. The source study handled its data this way. In a later analysis, roughly 80 million unique TCR beta chains were counted across the roughly 610 repertoires, and approximately 11 million of these chains were shared by at least two donors. Raw reads were error-corrected and collapsed into unique sequences with a nearest-neighbor algorithm that merged closely related sequences to remove PCR and sequencing errors. CDR3 sequences were aligned to IMGT reference sequences to assign V, D and J gene segments. For a sequence to be retained, at least a six-nucleotide match to both a V gene segment and a J gene segment was required. Rearrangements were called productive when the CDR3 lacked stop codons and stayed in frame with V and J; all others were non-productive. Following IMGT convention, CDR3 was defined as the stretch from the second conserved V-encoded cysteine up to the conserved J-encoded phenylalanine. The earlier analysis of some 580 of the donors excluded any sequence lacking an unambiguous match to a single V gene segment. An earlier analysis of approximately 590 of the donors called V segments functional above 56.7% productive rearrangements and segregating when the between-donor standard deviation exceeded 5%. A statistical classification framework was developed to diagnose cytomegalovirus status using the catalog of TCR beta chain sequences. A later analysis assigned V and J genes by comparing TCR nucleotide sequences with IMGT/GENE-DB human TR gene sequences. In a later analysis, CDR3 sequences and most-parsimonious VDJ recombination scenarios were assigned using the TCRdist pipeline. In a later analysis, every TCR beta chain was defined by the combination of its CDR3 amino acid sequence and its V-gene family, and reads without a unique V-gene family were dropped. In a later analysis, 450 to 600 highly shared, low-generation-probability nucleotide sequences were removed to address suspected cross-contamination and a sequencing artifact. In a later analysis, a clonal expansion index was calculated for each public chain from normalized within-repertoire ranks of inferred template counts. Generation probabilities in a later analysis came from a VDJ recombination model fitted to out-of-frame rearrangements, and those results were checked against IGoR. Hypergeometric tests were used in a later analysis to score TCR-TCR, TCR-HLA and TCR-CMV co-occurrence, with a repertoire-size bias correction applied to the TCR pairs. False discovery rates were estimated in a later analysis by permuting HLA or CMV assignments 20 times. A later analysis grouped co-occurring TCRs with DBSCAN, adding TCRdist sequence similarity when clustering within HLA-allele-positive subsets. Repertoires with fewer than 30,000 or more than 120,000 public chains, plus five repertoires with anomalous nucleotide sharing, were excluded from co-occurrence clustering. Held by TCRdb, this immuneACCESS table contains in-frame sequences only and omits some clones. Under half of the omission traces to an unresolved V gene where checked; the cause of the rest is unknown. The V and J calls and clone size were taken over from that table, and D and trimming were inferred from the DNA. The sample records approximately 190,000 clones, about 84% of which are singletons. 14% of the sample rests with the top ten.

The cohort consisted of 650 to 700 healthy bone marrow donors. All cohort members were sampled while nominally healthy, although unrecorded immune exposures were likely present. The donor tested CMV seropositive and was one of the 289 seropositive cohort members. A peripheral blood sample was collected from each donor, and TCR beta sequencing was performed on peripheral blood mononuclear cells. Genomic DNA was extracted from the blood cell samples with the Qiagen DNeasy Blood Extraction Kit. The clonotype comes from a woman in her 30s in good health and CMV-seropositive. The sample was PBMCs. The chain is made from TRBV7-2 and TRBJ1-1, with the D gene not confidently named. The base sequence is TGTGCCAGCAGCTTATTCCCGGTAGGCGGGAACACTGAAGCTTTCTTT. The translation is CASSLFPVGGNTEAFF.